The subject of this entry is one T cell receptor (beta chain). These data come from a study of CD8 T cells in Susac syndrome. The germline V gene encodes CDR1 DFQATT and CDR2 SNEGSKA (reference sequence). The germline V and J ends were trimmed by 6 bases and 4 bases, with 21 bases remaining between them. The CDR3 is 15 amino acids. Reverse transcription of roughly 0.5 to 1 ug RNA used random hexamers. TCRdb analysed the immunoSEQ multiplex PCR reads with MiXCR anew, one entry per CDR3 protein. In the table there are approximately 150,000 distinct CDR3 sequences, roughly 94% of which are singletons. The sequencing input was CD4+ T cells from PBMCs. This chain connects TRBV20-1 to TRBJ2-5; D remains unclear. This receptor was identified in a human donor in good health. This chain's CDR3 is CSASLSVTSGETQYF. For the CDR3, the DNA is TGCAGTGCCAGCCTTTCTGTCACTTCGGGAGAGACCCAGTACTTC.